This T cell receptor beta chain came from a study of T cells in Graves' hyperthyroidism and ophthalmopathy. J gave up 3 bases and V 3 bases, and 1 base lay outside the gene matches. Germline V gene lookup returns CDR1 DFQATT and CDR2 SNEGSKA (reference sequence). The CDR3 totals 13 residues. Exclusion of patients followed from uncontrolled infection, other autoimmune disease, pregnancy or lactation. Diagnosis relied on clinical symptoms, serum thyroxine and TRAb, thyroid ultrasound and orbital computed tomography. On this clonotype itself: As yet, its antigen is unknown.

The investigators amplified TCR beta CDR3 regions from RNA transcripts. The HTBI primer set was used in a first-round RT-PCR of the TCR CDR3. One entry per CDR3 protein results from TCRdb running MiXCR on the multiplex PCR reads. The sample lists around 690,000 distinct CDR3 sequences, roughly 20% seen once, with 34% in the top ten. Study-level findings and limits: The model predicted ophthalmopathy a median approximately seven months before onset.

What was sequenced was blood. This receptor was obtained from a man aged 30 to 45 with Graves' ophthalmopathy. The chain recombines TRBV20-1 with TRBJ1-2; 10 positions match TRBD1. The CDR3 loop is CSASGTGDYGYTF. Written as DNA, the CDR3 is TGCAGTGCTAGCGGGACAGGGGACTATGGCTACACCTTC.